Listed here are 2 T cell receptor beta chains from one sample, sequenced in a study of T cell repertoires in cytomegalovirus infection. TCRdb re-analysed the reads in MiXCR, keeping a single row per CDR3 protein. This sample yields around 550,000 distinct CDR3 sequences, of which more than 25% are seen a single time; about 13% belongs to the top ten. The sample consisted of PBMCs. These TCRs come from a human donor in good health (CMV status not recorded). Some clones in this sample may be carry-over from other donors' samples.

This rearrangement joins TRBV30 to TRBJ1-5; tentative D call: TRBD1 (5 bases). The CDR3 runs 12 residues. Deletions cut 2 bases from V and 6 bases from J, with 8 bases between. Per germline, CDR1 GTSNPN and CDR2 SVGIG (reference sequence). CDR3 sequence (DNA): TGTGCCTGGAGTCTCCAGGGTCAGCCCCAGCATTTT. It specifies CAWSLQGQPQHF.

This clonotype was counted ten times or more. V and J are TRBV7-2 and TRBJ2-1; 7 positions match TRBD2. From germline, CDR1 is SGHTA and CDR2 FQGNSA. The CDR3 totals 13 residues. Losses at the gene ends were 0 bases for V and 12 bases for J; bases not matched to a gene: 5. DNA for the CDR3: TGTGCCAGCAGCTTAGCGATTGGGGGGGGGCAGTTCTTC. Protein sequence: CASSLAIGGGQFF.